Below are 8 T cell receptor beta chains sequenced from a single sample in a study of cytomegalovirus exposure and HLA in healthy donors. The PCR ran on 60 Vbeta and 13 Jbeta primers. TCRdb keeps only in-frame clones here, not all; method: immunoSEQ multiplex PCR. The table includes roughly 120,000 clones, approximately 76% detected once. The sample consisted of PBMCs. These receptor sequences come from a man aged 45 to 65 in good health and CMV-seropositive.

V is TRBV28 and J is TRBJ1-1; 7 bases align to TRBD1. Germline V gene sequence: CDR1 MDHEN, CDR2 SYDVKM. V lost 5 bases to trimming and J lost 6 bases; unmatched junction nucleotides: 15. The CDR3 consists of 16 residues. CDR3 DNA: TGTGCCAGCAGTCCCCGGAGGGGGCGCGGAAGCTCTGAAGCTTTCTTT. Protein product: CASSPRRGRGSSEAFF.

The chain links TRBV5-6 to TRBJ2-1; D is possibly TRBD1 (9 bases). V lost 1 base to trimming and J lost 12 bases, with 32 bases between them. Germline CDR1 reads SGHDT; CDR2 reads YYEEEE. The length of the CDR3 is 19 residues. CDR3 sequence (DNA): TGTGCCAGCAGCTTGTTACAGGGGGCGCTTTCTAGCGGGCCCCGTTTGCAGTTCTTC. As protein: CASSLLQGALSSGPRLQFF.

This clone was seen more than once but under ten times. V and J are TRBV5-1 and TRBJ2-7; the D gene is possibly TRBD2 (5 bases). Trimming left V 0 bases short and J 7 bases short, with 14 bases between. The germline CDR1 and CDR2 sequences are SGHRS and YFSETQ. The CDR3 is 14 residues long. The CDR3 is CASSLAGIPGEQYF. Here the CDR3 DNA reads TGCGCCAGCAGCTTGGCGGGGATCCCGGGGGAGCAGTACTTC.

V gene TRBV7-2 combines with J gene TRBJ2-1; TRBD1 agrees at 9 bases. This CDR3 spans 16 amino acids. Germline loops: CDR1 SGHTA, CDR2 FQGNSA. Trimming at V came to 5 bases and at J to 6 bases, leaving 11 bases not matched to a gene. The CDR3 nucleotides are TGTGCCAGCAGCCACCAGACCGGGACAGGGACCAATGAGCAGTTCTTC. It yields the protein CASSHQTGTGTNEQFF. The full variable domain, in which reference TRBV7-2 and TRBJ2-1 provide the parts outside the CDR3, is GAGVSQSPSNKVTEKGKDVELRCDPISGHTALYWYRQSLGQGLEFLIYFQGNSAPDKSGLPSDRFSAERTGGSVSTLTIQRTQQEDSAVYLCASSHQTGTGTNEQFFGPGTRLTVL.

The chain's CDR3 is CASRDSLSFTGELFF. CDR3 in DNA: TGCGCCAGCAGGGACAGCTTATCCTTCACCGGGGAGCTGTTTTTT. The chain links TRBV5-1 to TRBJ2-2, with D possibly TRBD1 on 6 matching bases. Trimming took off 5 bases at V and 4 bases at J, with 15 bases between the two ends. This CDR3 is 15 amino acids long. Per the germline V gene, CDR1 is SGHRS and CDR2 is YFSETQ. Variable domain in full (rest from reference TRBV5-1 and TRBJ2-2): KAGVTQTPRYLIKTRGQQVTLSCSPISGHRSVSWYQQTPGQGLQFLFEYFSETQRNKGNFPGRFSGRQFSNSRSEMNVSTLELGDSALYLCASRDSLSFTGELFFGEGSRLTVL.

This rearrangement joins TRBV19 to TRBJ2-7; tentatively, D is TRBD1 (6 bases). Germline loops: CDR1 LNHDA, CDR2 SQIVND (reference sequence). This CDR3 comprises 14 residues. V lost 3 bases and J lost 4, with 13 bases in between. This CDR3 reads CASSILGQIYEQYF. Written as DNA, the CDR3 is TGTGCCAGTAGTATTCTAGGACAGATATACGAGCAGTACTTC.

This chain links TRBV18 with TRBJ2-3; 9 bases map to TRBD1. The CDR3 has 13 residues. Germline assignment: CDR1 KGHSH and CDR2 LQKENI. V shed 6 bases, J shed 4 bases, and the junction held 2 bases outside the gene matches. The CDR3 DNA reads TGTGCCAGCTCCAGGGACAGGGCAGATACGCAGTATTTT. This gives the protein CASSRDRADTQYF. Variable domain in full (rest from reference TRBV18 and TRBJ2-3): NAGVMQNPRHLVRRRGQEARLRCSPMKGHSHVYWYRQLPEEGLKFMVYLQKENIIDESGMPKERFSAEFPKEGPSILRIQQVVRGDSAAYFCASSRDRADTQYFGPGTRLTVL.

The chain links TRBV6-1 to TRBJ2-7; no definite D call. The V end lost 1 base, the J end lost 6 bases, and 10 bases lay between the germline ends. The CDR3 covers 13 residues. CDR1 MNHNS and CDR2 SASEGT come from the germline V gene. CDR3 DNA sequence: TGTGCCAGCAGTGAAGTCATGGCCGCCGAGCAGTACTTC. Translation gives CASSEVMAAEQYF.